A single sample is the source of the 24 T cell receptor beta chains below, sequenced in a study of cytomegalovirus exposure and HLA in healthy donors. A multiplex PCR was run with 60 Vbeta primers and 13 Jbeta primers. Clones were sequenced by immunoSEQ multiplex PCR, and TCRdb holds only the in-frame ones, with some missing. The sample records over 75,000 clones, 77% being singletons. What was sequenced was PBMCs. The source is a man over 45 in good health and CMV-seropositive.

This chain uses TRBV30 with TRBJ2-1, with D possibly TRBD2 on 5 matching bases. CDR1 and CDR2 (germline): GTSNPN, SVGIG (reference sequence). The CDR3 contains 15 residues. The V end lost 0 bases, the J end lost 7 bases, and 16 bases lay between the germline ends. As DNA, the CDR3 is TGTGCCTGGAGTGTGGCTACGGGGATCAGGAATGAGCAGTTCTTC. Translating it yields CAWSVATGIRNEQFF.

The CDR3 is CASSLGLAGSSTDTQYF. CDR3 nucleotide sequence: TGTGCCAGCAGCTTGGGGCTAGCGGGGTCTAGCACAGATACGCAGTATTTT. The V and J genes are TRBV5-6 and TRBJ2-3; 9 bases map to TRBD2. The germline CDR1 and CDR2 sequences are SGHDT and YYEEEE. With 0 bases clipped from V and 0 bases from J, the junction kept 5 bases outside the gene matches. The CDR3 spans 17 residues.

The chain links TRBV19 to TRBJ1-1; 7 positions match TRBD1. The length of the CDR3 is 14 residues. CDR1 and CDR2 from the germline V gene are LNHDA and SQIVND (reference sequence). V lost 5 bases to trimming and J lost 4 bases; unmatched junction nucleotides: 7. The CDR3 coding sequence is TGTGCCAGTAGTGTATCAGGGGGACGCACTGAAGCTTTCTTT. It yields the protein CASSVSGGRTEAFF. Combining the CDR3 with reference TRBV19 and TRBJ1-1 gives the whole variable domain DGGITQSPKYLFRKEGQNVTLSCEQNLNHDAMYWYRQDPGQGLRLIYYSQIVNDFQKGDIAEGYSVSREKKESFPLTVTSAQKNPTAFYLCASSVSGGRTEAFFGQGTRLTVV.

V gene TRBV29-1 combines with J gene TRBJ2-7, with D maybe TRBD1 (5 bases). This CDR3 comprises 12 residues. V lost 5 bases and J 4 bases, leaving 12 bases between the germline ends. Germline lookup yields CDR1 SQVTM and CDR2 ANQGSEA. The CDR3 DNA is TGCAGCGTTAGTAAAGGGGCTTACGAGCAGTACTTC. Encoded protein: CSVSKGAYEQYF.

The DNA for the CDR3 is TGCGCCAGCAGCCGCTTCGGAGGGGGCCTGCAAGAGACCCAGTACTTC. Protein: CASSRFGGGLQETQYF. The chain couples TRBV4-3 to TRBJ2-5, with D perhaps TRBD1 (7 bases). The CDR3 length is 16 residues. Trimming took 4 bases from V and 2 from J, leaving 17 bases between them. Germline V gene lookup returns CDR1 LGHNA and CDR2 YSLEER.

The genes are TRBV7-2 and TRBJ2-7, with D perhaps TRBD2 (5 bases). This CDR3 contains 12 residues. V gave up 5 bases and J gave up 6 bases, with 11 bases separating them. Germline CDR1 is SGHTA and CDR2 is FQGNSA. The CDR3 bases are TGTGCCAGCAGCCGGGCCGGAGGCGAGCAGTACTTC. Its translation: CASSRAGGEQYF.

This chain links TRBV19 with TRBJ2-3; 8 nucleotides line up with TRBD2. Germline values: CDR1 LNHDA, CDR2 SQIVND (reference sequence). V shed 4 bases and J 1 base; nucleotides not matched to a gene: 4. CDR3 length: 15 residues. CDR3 loop: CASSRQAGGTDTQYF. In DNA, the CDR3 is TGTGCCAGTAGTAGACAAGCGGGGGGCACAGATACGCAGTATTTT.

The rearrangement uses TRBV4-1 and TRBJ2-2, with 8 bases matching TRBD1. There are 16 residues in the CDR3. The germline V gene has CDR1 MGHRA and CDR2 YSYEKL. Losses at the gene ends were 2 bases for V and 1 base for J; bases not matched to a gene: 3. The CDR3 loop reads CASSQPGTGNTGELFF. CDR3 in DNA: TGCGCCAGCAGCCAACCCGGGACAGGGAACACCGGGGAGCTGTTTTTT.

This clone was seen just once. The chain joins TRBV28 to TRBJ2-4; 9 bases fit TRBD1. There are 15 residues in the CDR3. Germline V gene lookup returns CDR1 MDHEN and CDR2 SYDVKM. Unmatched junction bases numbered 4, after V lost 6 bases and J lost 1 base. The CDR3 sequence: CASRPGTGAKNIQYF. The CDR3 region has the DNA TGTGCCAGCAGGCCCGGGACAGGGGCCAAAAACATTCAGTACTTC.

The chain couples TRBV7-2 to TRBJ1-3; D is unresolved. Germline V lookup: CDR1 SGHTA, CDR2 FQGNSA. The V end was cut by 6 bases, the J end by 4 bases, with 19 bases between. The CDR3 extends over 16 amino acids. CDR3 loop: CASSHFHRSGGNTIYF. The DNA for the CDR3 is TGTGCCAGCAGTCACTTCCACCGGAGTGGAGGAAACACCATATATTTT.

This chain connects TRBV7-2 to TRBJ2-2; 11 nucleotides align to TRBD2. With 0 bases clipped from V and 8 bases from J, the junction kept 2 bases outside the gene matches. Looked up from germline, CDR1 is SGHTA and CDR2 is FQGNSA. This CDR3 region has 15 residues. For the CDR3, the DNA is TGTGCCAGCAGCTTAGCACTAGCGGGGGCTGGGGAGCTGTTTTTT. As protein: CASSLALAGAGELFF.

The genes are TRBV9 and TRBJ2-5; the D gene is possibly TRBD2 (7 bases). CDR1 and CDR2 (germline): SGDLS, YYNGEE. Trimming took 3 bases from V and 2 from J, leaving 17 bases between them. The CDR3 is 16 amino acids. CDR3 in DNA: TGTGCCAGCAGCGGCCCCAGGGGAGGGGCTCAAGAGACCCAGTACTTC. Translation: CASSGPRGGAQETQYF.

This clone has only a few counts. The chain couples TRBV7-9 to TRBJ1-6, with no clear D. Trimming removed 5 bases at V and 8 bases at J, with 25 bases between. CDR3 length: 18 residues. Germline V CDR1 and CDR2: SEHNR, FQNEAQ (reference sequence). The CDR3 region has the DNA TGTGCCAGCAGCCGTGGAGGATTGATACAGACCGATTATTCACCCCTCCACTTT. This encodes CASSRGGLIQTDYSPLHF.

This clone showed up just once. The chain combines TRBV7-9 with TRBJ2-1; 10 nucleotides match TRBD1. The CDR3 has 14 residues. J was trimmed by 5 bases and V by 10 bases; bases with no gene match: 8. The germline CDR1 and CDR2 sequences are SEHNR and FQNEAQ (reference sequence). In DNA form, the CDR3 reads TGTGCCACCATCCGACAGGGGGCCCACAATGAGCAGTTCTTC. This encodes CATIRQGAHNEQFF.

The chain joins TRBV19 to TRBJ2-3; TRBD2 matches at 7 bases. This CDR3 is built from 16 residues. Germline trimming cut 1 base from V and 3 bases from J; bases unmatched to any gene: 7. Germline V gene data show CDR1 as LNHDA and CDR2 as SQIVND (reference sequence). The CDR3 protein is CASSIAGAGKTDTQYF. CDR3 nucleotides: TGTGCCAGTAGTATAGCGGGAGCGGGAAAGACAGATACGCAGTATTTT.

The chain uses TRBV25-1 and TRBJ1-4; no clear D. Trimming cost V 3 bases and J 5 bases, with 10 bases left between them. The CDR3 spans 14 residues. The V gene's germline CDR1 is MGHDK and CDR2 SYGVNS. The CDR3 sequence is CASSEFQTNEKLFF. The CDR3 nucleotides are TGTGCCAGCAGTGAGTTTCAAACAAATGAAAAACTGTTTTTT.

This clone showed up just a few times. The chain has TRBV19 and TRBJ2-1; 7 nucleotides line up with TRBD2. The ends lost 6 bases at V and 7 bases at J; junction bases unmatched: 9. The CDR3 is 14 residues long. CDR1 LNHDA and CDR2 SQIVND come from the germline V gene (reference sequence). CDR3 loop: CASRLAGESNEQFF. The CDR3 DNA reads TGTGCCAGTAGGCTCGCGGGGGAATCTAATGAGCAGTTCTTC. Looking up the rest from reference TRBV19 and TRBJ2-1 gives the full variable domain: DGGITQSPKYLFRKEGQNVTLSCEQNLNHDAMYWYRQDPGQGLRLIYYSQIVNDFQKGDIAEGYSVSREKKESFPLTVTSAQKNPTAFYLCASRLAGESNEQFFGPGTRLTVL.

The chain links TRBV4-2 to TRBJ2-7; 7 nucleotides match TRBD1. Trimming took 1 base from V and 4 from J; bases not matched to a gene: 10. Looked up from germline, CDR1 is LGHNA and CDR2 is YNFKEQ. The CDR3 loop spans 16 amino acids. The CDR3 DNA reads as TGTGCCAGCAGCCAAGGACCAGGGGGTCGAGAATACGAGCAGTACTTC. The encoded protein is CASSQGPGGREYEQYF.

This clone appeared a few times. This chain connects TRBV5-4 to TRBJ2-2; 7 bases fit TRBD1. The CDR3 has 15 amino acids. Germline CDR1 reads SGHNT; CDR2 reads YYREEE (reference sequence). V shed 1 base and J 3 bases; nucleotides not matched to a gene: 3. The CDR3, as DNA: TGTGCCAGCAGCTTGACAGGGGTGGACACCGGGGAGCTGTTTTTT. Translation gives CASSLTGVDTGELFF.

As for this clone: Mismatch with germline at one junction end may stem from a read error. The rearrangement joins TRBV5-1 to TRBJ1-6; D not resolved. The CDR3 runs 14 residues. The germline V gene has CDR1 SGHRS and CDR2 YFSETQ. CDR3 DNA: TGCGCCAGCAGCACGGAGGGATATAATTCACCCCTCAACTTT. Translated, it gives CASSTEGYNSPLNF.

The chain's CDR3 is CASSFRPGHLRGGNQPQHF. For the CDR3, the DNA is TGTGCCAGCAGTTTCCGTCCGGGACACCTTCGAGGCGGCAATCAGCCCCAGCATTTT. The chain recombines TRBV27 with TRBJ1-5; maybe TRBD1 (6 bases). This CDR3 spans 19 amino acids. Germline assignment: CDR1 MNHEY and CDR2 SMNVEV (reference sequence). The ends were cut back, 3 bases at V and 2 bases at J, with 23 bases in the middle.

The count of this clone is one. The chain joins TRBV4-1 to TRBJ2-7; a weak D match, TRBD1 (5 bases). Germline V gene sequence: CDR1 MGHRA, CDR2 YSYEKL. This CDR3 contains 16 residues. The V end lost 0 bases, the J end lost 2 bases, and 14 bases lay between the germline ends. This CDR3 reads CASSQDHQGFAYEQYF. The DNA for the CDR3 is TGCGCCAGCAGCCAAGATCACCAGGGATTCGCCTACGAGCAGTACTTC.

The V and J genes are TRBV14 and TRBJ2-1; 12 nucleotides match TRBD2. CDR1 and CDR2 (germline): SGHDN, FVKESK. This CDR3 comprises 16 residues. The junction had 4 bases not matched to a gene; V was cut back by 2 bases and J by 5 bases. The CDR3 here is CASSQRLAGANNEQFF. In DNA, the CDR3 is TGTGCCAGCAGCCAAAGACTAGCGGGGGCCAACAATGAGCAGTTCTTC.

Notes on this clone: Compared with germline, one end of the junction differs, possibly owing to a read error. CDR3 in DNA: TGTGCCAGCAGCTTGGGCCCGGGACTCCCCTATTGGGATTTT. This encodes CASSLGPGLPYWDF. The genes are TRBV5-6 and TRBJ1-3, with D perhaps TRBD1 (5 bases). The CDR3 has 14 residues. Per germline, CDR1 SGHDT and CDR2 YYEEEE.